This T cell receptor (beta chain) was profiled in a study of blood T cell repertoires in COVID-19 (dated by TCRdb to the early 2020s). In terms of the full investigation: The collaborator samples originated in the United States, Italy and Spain and spanned the acute and convalescent phases of COVID-19. The prospective study material was composed of cDNA or gDNA derived from T cells, B-cell-depleted T cells, or PBMCs. Deeply sampled blood TCRbeta repertoires from subjects exposed to, actively infected with, or recovered from COVID-19 were included in the dataset. The repertoires were released in a freely available public database meant as a resource for research on the immune response to SARS-CoV-2. Samples were obtained from the ongoing ImmuneRACE study (first 160 participants) and from about 1,300 subjects provided by 6 global collaborators. Nearly every sample came with metadata listing a de-identified subject ID, COVID-19 status, age in years and sex. HLA class I and class II types, where available, came from metadata supplied by the sample provider rather than from assay-based typing. What the work shows at the level of the full study, not this receptor alone: The quantity of clinical and demographic metadata differed by source and by participant and was supplied without curation.

The germline V gene provides CDR1 MGHRA and CDR2 YSYEKL. The germline V end is reduced by 5 bases and the J end by 6 bases; junction bases left unmatched: 9. Measured from the cysteine to the phenylalanine, the CDR3 is 15 residues long. Solely the CDR3 DNA is kept, with 45 bases framed from the first base. A remark on this clone: The target of this receptor is not known. The record has no base qualities; no much larger clone is one base away.

Each collaborating institution followed its own protocols to collect whole blood in K2EDTA tubes. For TCRbeta analysis, collaborator samples were shipped as frozen whole blood, as isolated PBMCs, or as DNA extracted from either sample type. TCRbeta CDR3 regions were amplified from genomic DNA using the immunoSEQ Assay, a bias-controlled multiplex PCR. In the source study's methods: Within the assay, amplification of reference gene primers was used to estimate how many nucleated cells each sample contained. Sequence reads were collapsed and filtered to measure the absolute abundance of every unique TCRbeta CDR3 rearrangement. For each sample, productive Simpson clonality was calculated as the square root of Simpson's diversity index across productive rearrangements. TCRdb carries this immuneACCESS record with in-frame sequences only. Its versions omit some clonotypes, under half of them owing to an unresolved V gene in the studies checked, with the rest unexplained. D and trimming were read from the DNA, whereas the V and J calls and clone size are those reported in that table. This sample is represented by about 230,000 clones; over 80% of them were singletons. The ten largest clones capture approximately 30% of the sample.

The chain was built from TRBV4-1 and TRBJ1-5, with 8 bases aligning to TRBD1. Specimen: peripheral blood. This sequence originates from a man in his forties with acute or convalescent COVID-19. The DNA reads as follows: TGCGCCAGCAGCATAGGACAGGGACCAATTCAGCCCCAGCATTTT. This gives the protein CASSIGQGPIQPQHF.